Shown below are 2 T cell receptor beta chains from a single sample sequenced in a study of T cells in Graves' hyperthyroidism and ophthalmopathy. The source material, RNA transcripts, was used to amplify TCR beta CDR3 regions. First-round RT-PCR with HTBI primers amplified the TCR CDR3 region. TCRdb used MiXCR to reprocess the multiplex PCR reads, holding one entry per CDR3 protein. This table holds hundreds of thousands of distinct CDR3 sequences, 15% to 20% found once. Material: blood. The receptor source for this set is a woman aged 50 to 60 with Graves' hyperthyroidism that later progressed to Graves' ophthalmopathy.

The genes are TRBV28 and TRBJ1-5; possibly TRBD1 for D (5 bases). The CDR3 runs to 12 residues. V lost 11 bases and J 6 bases, leaving 14 bases between the germline ends. Per germline, CDR1 MDHEN and CDR2 SYDVKM. CDR3 amino acids: CAVGESGQPQHF. The CDR3 region has the DNA TGTGCCGTAGGGGAAAGCGGTCAGCCCCAGCATTTT. Drawing the rest from reference TRBV28 and TRBJ1-5, the complete variable domain is DVKVTQSSRYLVKRTGEKVFLECVQDMDHENMFWYRQDPGLGLRLIYFSYDVKMKEKGDIPEGYSVSREKKERFSLILESASTNQTSMYLCAVGESGQPQHFGDGTRLSIL.

The chain has TRBV7-3 and TRBJ1-1; D not resolved. Trimming pared 1 base from V and 1 base from J, leaving 13 bases between. The germline V gene has CDR1 SGHTA and CDR2 FQGTGA. The length of the CDR3 is 16 residues. CDR3 nucleotides: TGTGCCAGCAGCTTAAGTAGGAACGCGGGGAACACTGAAGCTTTCTTT. Amino acids: CASSLSRNAGNTEAFF.